This T cell receptor (beta chain) was found in a study of T cells in Graves' hyperthyroidism and ophthalmopathy. Trimming shortened V by 1 base and J by 1 base, and 11 bases separated the two germline ends. Looked up from germline, CDR1 is SGHRS and CDR2 is YFSETQ. The CDR3 has 16 amino acids. The CDR3 regions of TCR beta were amplified from RNA transcripts. TCR CDR3 underwent first-round RT-PCR with the HTBI primer set. TCRdb reprocessed the multiplex PCR reads with MiXCR, giving one entry per CDR3 protein. The sample carries under 350,000 distinct CDR3 sequences, approximately 15% recorded once. This clonotype showed up many times.

J is TRBJ2-2 and V is TRBV5-1; possible D gene TRBD2, 5 bases. Sequenced material: blood. The sequence was collected from a woman aged 60-75 years with Graves' ophthalmopathy. The CDR3 bases are TGCGCCAGCAGCTTGAACGGGATGGGGAACACCGGGGAGCTGTTTTTT. It encodes CASSLNGMGNTGELFF.